This TCR beta chain emerged from a study of graft-versus-host responses after intestinal transplantation. Whole-study context: Multivisceral, liver-intestinal, or isolated intestinal grafts were transplanted into recipients. Every recipient underwent anti-thymocyte globulin induction, then tacrolimus and steroids for three to four years.

Some clones are missing from TCRdb's copy, which holds only in-frame ones; the method was immunoSEQ multiplex PCR. The data contain 78,000 or so clones, roughly 84% of them singletons. V shed 6 bases, J shed 6 bases, and the junction held 3 bases outside the gene matches. This CDR3 comprises 15 residues. Germline CDR1 MRHNA, CDR2 SNTAGT. Notes on the study in general: Some patients had graft-donor T cell macrochimerism, and their allografts showed high graft-versus-host to host-versus-graft clonal ratios. Early HvG declines after transplant were associated with peak circulating GvH clone levels.

Concerning this clone itself: The antigen is not known.

The sequence was collected from a human donor who was the organ donor for an intestinal transplant. The chain has TRBV6-4 and TRBJ2-1, with TRBD2 identical over 15 bases. The source was unstimulated CD8+ T cells sorted from spleen or lymph node cells, collected before transplant. CDR3 DNA: TGTGCCAGCAGCCCGGGACTAGCGGGGGGCAATGAGCAGTTCTTC. It codes for CASSPGLAGGNEQFF.